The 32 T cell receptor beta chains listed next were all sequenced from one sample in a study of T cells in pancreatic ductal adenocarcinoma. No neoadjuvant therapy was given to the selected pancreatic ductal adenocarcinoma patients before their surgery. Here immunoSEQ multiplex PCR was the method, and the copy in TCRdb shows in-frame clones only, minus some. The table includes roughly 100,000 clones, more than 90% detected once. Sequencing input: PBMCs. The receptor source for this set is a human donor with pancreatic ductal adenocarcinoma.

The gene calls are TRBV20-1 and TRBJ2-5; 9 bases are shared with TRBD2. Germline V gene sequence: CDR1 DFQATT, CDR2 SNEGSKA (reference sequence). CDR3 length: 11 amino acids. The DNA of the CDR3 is TGCAGGGGGACTAGCAGTGAGACCCAGTACTTC. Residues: CRGTSSETQYF.

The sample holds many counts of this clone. CDR3 region: CASKARGDEQFF. The CDR3 DNA follows: TGTGCCAGCAAGGCGCGGGGGGATGAGCAGTTCTTC. The chain joins TRBV2 to TRBJ2-1, with TRBD2 matching over 8 bases. V lost 7 bases, J lost 8 bases, and 4 bases stayed unmatched. The V gene's germline CDR1 is SNHLY and CDR2 FYNNEI. The CDR3 covers 12 residues.

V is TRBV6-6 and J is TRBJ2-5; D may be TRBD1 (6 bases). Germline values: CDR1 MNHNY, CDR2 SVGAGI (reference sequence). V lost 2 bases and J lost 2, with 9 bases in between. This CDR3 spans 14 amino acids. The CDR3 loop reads CASSYLTGQETQYF. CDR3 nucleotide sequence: TGTGCCAGCAGTTACCTTACAGGGCAAGAGACCCAGTACTTC.

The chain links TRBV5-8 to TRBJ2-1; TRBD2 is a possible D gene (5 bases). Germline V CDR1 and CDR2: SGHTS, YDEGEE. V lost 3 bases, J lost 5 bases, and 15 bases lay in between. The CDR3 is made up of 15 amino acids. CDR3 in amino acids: CASSWARWRNNEQFF. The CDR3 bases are TGTGCCAGCAGCTGGGCTAGATGGAGGAACAATGAGCAGTTCTTC. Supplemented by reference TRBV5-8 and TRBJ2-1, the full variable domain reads EAGVTQSPTHLIKTRGQQATLRCSPISGHTSVYWYQQALGLGLQFLLWYDEGEERNRGNFPPRFSGRQFPNYSSELNVNALELEDSALYLCASSWARWRNNEQFFGPGTRLTVL.

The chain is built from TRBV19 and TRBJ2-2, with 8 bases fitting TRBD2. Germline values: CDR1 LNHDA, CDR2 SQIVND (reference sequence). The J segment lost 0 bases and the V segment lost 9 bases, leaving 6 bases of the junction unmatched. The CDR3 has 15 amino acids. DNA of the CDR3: TGTGCCAGCAGAGCGGGAGCGTCGAACACCGGGGAGCTGTTTTTT. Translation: CASRAGASNTGELFF.

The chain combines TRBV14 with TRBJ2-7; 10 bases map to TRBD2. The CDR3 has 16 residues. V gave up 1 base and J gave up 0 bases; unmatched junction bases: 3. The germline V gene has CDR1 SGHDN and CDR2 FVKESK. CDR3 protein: CASSQGAGGGSYEQYF. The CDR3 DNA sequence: TGTGCCAGCAGCCAAGGAGCGGGAGGGGGCTCCTACGAGCAGTACTTC. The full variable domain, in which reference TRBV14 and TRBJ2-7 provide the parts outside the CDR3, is EAGVTQFPSHSVIEKGQTVTLRCDPISGHDNLYWYRRVMGKEIKFLLHFVKESKQDESGMPNNRFLAERTGGTYSTLKVQPAELEDSGVYFCASSQGAGGGSYEQYFGPGTRLTVT.

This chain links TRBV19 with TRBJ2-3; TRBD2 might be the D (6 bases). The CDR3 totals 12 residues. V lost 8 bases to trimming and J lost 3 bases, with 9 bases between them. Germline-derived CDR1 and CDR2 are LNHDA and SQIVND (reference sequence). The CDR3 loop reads CASGRGTDTQYF. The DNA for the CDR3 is TGTGCCAGTGGGCGGGGAACAGATACGCAGTATTTT. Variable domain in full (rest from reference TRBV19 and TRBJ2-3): DGGITQSPKYLFRKEGQNVTLSCEQNLNHDAMYWYRQDPGQGLRLIYYSQIVNDFQKGDIAEGYSVSREKKESFPLTVTSAQKNPTAFYLCASGRGTDTQYFGPGTRLTVL.

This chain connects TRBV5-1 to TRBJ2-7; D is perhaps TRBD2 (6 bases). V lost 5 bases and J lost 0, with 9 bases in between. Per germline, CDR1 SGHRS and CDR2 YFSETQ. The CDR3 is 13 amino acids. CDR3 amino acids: CASSIGSSYEQYF. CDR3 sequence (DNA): TGCGCCAGCAGTATCGGGAGCTCCTACGAGCAGTACTTC.

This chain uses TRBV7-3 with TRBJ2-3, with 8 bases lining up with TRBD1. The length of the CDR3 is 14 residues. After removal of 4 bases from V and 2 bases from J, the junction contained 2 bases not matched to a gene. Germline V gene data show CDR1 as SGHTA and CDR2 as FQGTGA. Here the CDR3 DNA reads TGTGCCAGCAGCTCCAGGGGGCTCACAGATACGCAGTATTTT. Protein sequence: CASSSRGLTDTQYF.

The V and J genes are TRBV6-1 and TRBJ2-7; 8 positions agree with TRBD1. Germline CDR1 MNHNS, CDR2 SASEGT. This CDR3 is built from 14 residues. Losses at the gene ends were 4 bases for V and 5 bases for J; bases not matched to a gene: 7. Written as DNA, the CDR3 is TGTGCCAGCAGTGGCCGGGACAGGTTAGACGAGCAGTACTTC. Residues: CASSGRDRLDEQYF.

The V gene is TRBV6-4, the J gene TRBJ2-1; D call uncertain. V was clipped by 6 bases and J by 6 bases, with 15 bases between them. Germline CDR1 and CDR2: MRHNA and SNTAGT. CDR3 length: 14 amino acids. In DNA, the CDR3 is TGTGCCAGCAGGGAGCCCATATGGATCAATGAGCAGTTCTTC. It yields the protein CASREPIWINEQFF.

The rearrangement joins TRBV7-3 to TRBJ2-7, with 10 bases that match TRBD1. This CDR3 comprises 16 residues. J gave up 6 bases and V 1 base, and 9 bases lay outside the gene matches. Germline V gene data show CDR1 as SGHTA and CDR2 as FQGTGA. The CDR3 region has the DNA TGTGCCAGCAGCTTAATGGGGGCAGGGACAGGGGCCGAGCAGTACTTC. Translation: CASSLMGAGTGAEQYF.

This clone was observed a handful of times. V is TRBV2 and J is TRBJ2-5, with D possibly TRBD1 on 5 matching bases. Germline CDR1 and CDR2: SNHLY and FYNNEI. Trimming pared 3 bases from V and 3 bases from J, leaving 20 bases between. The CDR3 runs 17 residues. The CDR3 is CASSDRTRTYPEETQYF. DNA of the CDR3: TGTGCCAGCAGTGACCGGACAAGAACATATCCCGAAGAGACCCAGTACTTC.

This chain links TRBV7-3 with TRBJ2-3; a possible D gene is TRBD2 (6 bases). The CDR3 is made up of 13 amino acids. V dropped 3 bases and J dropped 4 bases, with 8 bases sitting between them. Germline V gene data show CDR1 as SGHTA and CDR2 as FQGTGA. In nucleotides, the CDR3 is TGTGCCAGCAGCTTCGGAGGGGCAGATACGCAGTATTTT. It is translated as CASSFGGADTQYF. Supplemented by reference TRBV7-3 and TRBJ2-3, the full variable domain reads GAGVSQTPSNKVTEKGKYVELRCDPISGHTALYWYRQSLGQGPEFLIYFQGTGAADDSGLPNDRFFAVRPEGSVSTLKIQRTERGDSAVYLCASSFGGADTQYFGPGTRLTVL.

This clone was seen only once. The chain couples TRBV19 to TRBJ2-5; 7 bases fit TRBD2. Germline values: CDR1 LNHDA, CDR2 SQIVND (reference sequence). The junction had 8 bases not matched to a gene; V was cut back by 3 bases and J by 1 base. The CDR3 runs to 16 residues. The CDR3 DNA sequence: TGTGCCAGTAGTATTATTATTTCGGGGGGCCAAGAGACCCAGTACTTC. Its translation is CASSIIISGGQETQYF.

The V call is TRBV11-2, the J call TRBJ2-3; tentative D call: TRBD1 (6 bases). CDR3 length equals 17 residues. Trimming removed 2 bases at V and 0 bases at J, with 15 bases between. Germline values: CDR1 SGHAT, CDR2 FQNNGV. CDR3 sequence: CASSLRGWQGSTDTQYF. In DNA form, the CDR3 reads TGTGCCAGCAGCTTAAGGGGTTGGCAGGGGAGCACAGATACGCAGTATTTT.

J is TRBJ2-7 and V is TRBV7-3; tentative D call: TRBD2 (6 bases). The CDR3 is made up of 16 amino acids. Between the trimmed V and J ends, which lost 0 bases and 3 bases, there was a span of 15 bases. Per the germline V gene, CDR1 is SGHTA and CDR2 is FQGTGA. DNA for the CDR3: TGTGCCAGCAGCTTAACGGGGGACTCTCCTCGCTACGAGCAGTACTTC. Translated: CASSLTGDSPRYEQYF.

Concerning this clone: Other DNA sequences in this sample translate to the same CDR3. The CDR3 sequence: CASSSLSGTDTQYF. CDR3 nucleotide sequence: TGCGCCAGCAGCTCATTAAGCGGGACAGATACGCAGTATTTT. The chain has TRBV5-1 and TRBJ2-3, with D tentatively TRBD2 (6 bases). CDR3 size: 14 residues. Germline CDR1 reads SGHRS; CDR2 reads YFSETQ. Trimming cost V 3 bases and J 3 bases, with 11 bases left between them.

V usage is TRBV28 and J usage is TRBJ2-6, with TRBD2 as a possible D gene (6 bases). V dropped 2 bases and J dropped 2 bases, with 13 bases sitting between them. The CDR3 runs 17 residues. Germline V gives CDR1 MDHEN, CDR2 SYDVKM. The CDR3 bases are TGTGCCAGCAGTTTAGGGTTCAGGGAGGCTGGGGCCAACGTCCTGACTTTC. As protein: CASSLGFREAGANVLTF.

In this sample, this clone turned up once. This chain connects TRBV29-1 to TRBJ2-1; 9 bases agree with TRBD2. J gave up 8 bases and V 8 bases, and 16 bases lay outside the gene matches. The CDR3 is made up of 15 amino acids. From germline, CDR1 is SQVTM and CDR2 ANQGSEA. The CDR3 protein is CSLKGAGGRGDEQFF. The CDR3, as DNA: TGCAGCCTAAAGGGCGCGGGAGGGCGTGGGGATGAGCAGTTCTTC.

The CDR3 is CASSPRGVAENEQYF. CDR3 sequence (DNA): TGTGCCAGCAGCCCCCGGGGGGTAGCCGAGAACGAGCAGTATTTT. The rearrangement joins TRBV7-9 to TRBJ2-3; 7 bases align to TRBD2. CDR1 is SEHNR and CDR2 is FQNEAQ in the germline V gene (reference sequence). V lost 5 bases and J lost 11; bases outside the gene matches: 16. The CDR3 is made up of 15 amino acids.

In DNA, the CDR3 is TGTGCCAGCAGCTCCCCCGGGGGAGTCGGTAAGTTCTTC. Its protein is CASSSPGGVGKFF. The chain has TRBV5-4 and TRBJ2-1; D might be TRBD2 (6 bases). Germline assignment: CDR1 SGHNT and CDR2 YYREEE (reference sequence). The V end lost 3 bases, the J end lost 14 bases, and 18 bases lay between the germline ends. The CDR3 spans 13 residues.

CDR3 loop: CAWGGTSGQETQYF. The DNA of the CDR3 is TGTGCCTGGGGGGGGACTAGCGGACAAGAGACCCAGTACTTC. The J gene is TRBJ2-5, the V gene TRBV30; 11 bases are a match to TRBD2. The CDR3 is 14 amino acids. Trimming at V came to 5 bases and at J to 2 bases, leaving 4 bases not matched to a gene. Per the germline V gene, CDR1 is GTSNPN and CDR2 is SVGIG (reference sequence).

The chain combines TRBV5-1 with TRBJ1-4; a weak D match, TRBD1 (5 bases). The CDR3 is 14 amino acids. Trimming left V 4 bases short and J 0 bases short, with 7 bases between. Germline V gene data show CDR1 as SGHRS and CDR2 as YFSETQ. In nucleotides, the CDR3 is TGCGCCAGCAGCACAGGTGCAACTAATGAAAAACTGTTTTTT. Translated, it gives CASSTGATNEKLFF.

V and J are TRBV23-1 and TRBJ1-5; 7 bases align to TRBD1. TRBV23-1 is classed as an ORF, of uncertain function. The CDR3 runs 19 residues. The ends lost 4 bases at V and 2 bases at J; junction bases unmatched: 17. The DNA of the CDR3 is TGCGCCAGCAGTCCTGGGGAGACAGGGAGTATTTCAGGCAATCAGCCCCAGCATTTT. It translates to CASSPGETGSISGNQPQHF.

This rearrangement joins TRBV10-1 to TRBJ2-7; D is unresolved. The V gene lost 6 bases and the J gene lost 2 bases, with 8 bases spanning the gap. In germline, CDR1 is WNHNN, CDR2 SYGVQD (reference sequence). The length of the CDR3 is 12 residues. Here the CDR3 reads CASRTSPYEQYF. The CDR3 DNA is TGCGCCAGCAGAACAAGTCCCTACGAGCAGTACTTC.

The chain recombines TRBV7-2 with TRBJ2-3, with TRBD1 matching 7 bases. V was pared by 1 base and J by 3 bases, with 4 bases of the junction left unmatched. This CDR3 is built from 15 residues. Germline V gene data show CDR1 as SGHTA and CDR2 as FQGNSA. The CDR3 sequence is CASSLDARGTDTQYF. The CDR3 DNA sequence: TGTGCCAGCAGCTTAGACGCCAGGGGGACAGATACGCAGTATTTT.

CDR3 coding DNA: TGTGCCAGCAGTTGGGACAGGGGCGCAGATACGCAGTATTTT. Its protein is CASSWDRGADTQYF. The V call is TRBV27, the J call TRBJ2-3, with 10 positions matching TRBD1. The CDR3 runs to 14 residues. Germline CDR1 reads MNHEY; CDR2 reads SMNVEV (reference sequence). V shed 4 bases and J 4 bases; nucleotides not matched to a gene: 2.

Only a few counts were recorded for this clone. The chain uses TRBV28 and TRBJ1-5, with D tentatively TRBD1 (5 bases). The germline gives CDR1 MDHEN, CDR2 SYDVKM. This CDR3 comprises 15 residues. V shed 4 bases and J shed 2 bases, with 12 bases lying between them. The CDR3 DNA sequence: TGTGCCAGCAGTTCGGAGGGGTTGGGCAATCAGCCCCAGCATTTT. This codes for CASSSEGLGNQPQHF.

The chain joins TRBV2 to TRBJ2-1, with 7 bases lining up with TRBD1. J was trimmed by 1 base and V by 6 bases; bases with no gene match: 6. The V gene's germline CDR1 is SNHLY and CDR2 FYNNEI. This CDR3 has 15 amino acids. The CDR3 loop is CASSQGQVSYNEQFF. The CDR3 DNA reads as TGTGCCAGCAGCCAAGGACAGGTATCCTACAATGAGCAGTTCTTC.

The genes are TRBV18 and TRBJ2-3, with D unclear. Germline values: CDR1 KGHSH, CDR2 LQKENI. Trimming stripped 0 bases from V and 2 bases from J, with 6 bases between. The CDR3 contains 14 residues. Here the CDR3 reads CASSPPSFTDTQYF. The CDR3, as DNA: TGTGCCAGCTCACCACCGTCTTTCACAGATACGCAGTATTTT.

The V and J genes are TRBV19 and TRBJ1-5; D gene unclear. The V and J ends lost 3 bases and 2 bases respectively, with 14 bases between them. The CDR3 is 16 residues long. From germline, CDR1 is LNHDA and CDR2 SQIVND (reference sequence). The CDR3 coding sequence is TGTGCCAGTAGTATTCTAGCTACTGGGGGCAATCAGCCCCAGCATTTT. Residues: CASSILATGGNQPQHF.